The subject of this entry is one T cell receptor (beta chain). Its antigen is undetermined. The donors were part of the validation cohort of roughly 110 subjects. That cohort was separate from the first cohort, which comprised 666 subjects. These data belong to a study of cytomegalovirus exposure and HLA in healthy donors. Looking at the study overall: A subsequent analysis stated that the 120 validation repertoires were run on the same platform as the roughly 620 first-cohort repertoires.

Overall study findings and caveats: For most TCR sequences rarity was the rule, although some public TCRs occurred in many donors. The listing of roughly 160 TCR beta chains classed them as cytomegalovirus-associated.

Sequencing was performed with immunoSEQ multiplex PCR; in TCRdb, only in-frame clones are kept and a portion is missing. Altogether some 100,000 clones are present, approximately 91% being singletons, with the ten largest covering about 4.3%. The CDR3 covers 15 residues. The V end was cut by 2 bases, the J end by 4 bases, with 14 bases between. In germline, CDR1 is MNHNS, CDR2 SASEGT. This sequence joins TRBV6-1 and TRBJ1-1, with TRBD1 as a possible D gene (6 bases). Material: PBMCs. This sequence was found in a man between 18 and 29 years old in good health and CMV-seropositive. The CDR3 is CASSELPTGTTEAFF. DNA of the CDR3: TGTGCCAGCAGTGAACTCCCCACAGGGACCACTGAAGCTTTCTTT.